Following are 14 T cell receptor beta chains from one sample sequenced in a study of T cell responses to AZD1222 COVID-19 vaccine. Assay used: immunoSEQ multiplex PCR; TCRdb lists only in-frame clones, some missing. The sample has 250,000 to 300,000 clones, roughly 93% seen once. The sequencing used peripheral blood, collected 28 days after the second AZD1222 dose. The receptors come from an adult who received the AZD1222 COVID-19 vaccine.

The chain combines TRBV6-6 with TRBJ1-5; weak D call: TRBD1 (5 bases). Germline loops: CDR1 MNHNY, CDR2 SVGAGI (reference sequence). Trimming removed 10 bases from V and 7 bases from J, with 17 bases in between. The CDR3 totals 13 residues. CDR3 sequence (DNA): TGTGCCACCAGCGTCCAGGGTGGGCAGCCCCAGCATTTT. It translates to CATSVQGGQPQHF.

The DNA for the CDR3 is TGTGCCAGCAGCTTCGGGACAGGCCCCTACGAGCAGTACTTC. Translating it yields CASSFGTGPYEQYF. The V call is TRBV7-2, the J call TRBJ2-7, with 8 bases fitting TRBD1. The junction had 3 bases not matched to a gene; V was cut back by 3 bases and J by 2 bases. CDR1 and CDR2 (germline): SGHTA, FQGNSA. The CDR3 consists of 14 residues.

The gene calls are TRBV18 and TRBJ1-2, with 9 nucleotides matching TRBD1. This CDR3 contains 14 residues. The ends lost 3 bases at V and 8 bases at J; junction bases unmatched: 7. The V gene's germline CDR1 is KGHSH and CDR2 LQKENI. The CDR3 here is CASSPWTGVSGYTF. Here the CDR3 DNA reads TGTGCCAGCTCACCTTGGACAGGGGTGAGCGGCTACACCTTC.

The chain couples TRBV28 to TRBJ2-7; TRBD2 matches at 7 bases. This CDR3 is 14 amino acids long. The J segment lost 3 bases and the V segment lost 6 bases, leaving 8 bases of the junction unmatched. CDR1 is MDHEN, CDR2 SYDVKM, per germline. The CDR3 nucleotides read TGTGCCAGCAGGGGAGCGGGGAGGGGCTACGAGCAGTACTTC. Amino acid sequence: CASRGAGRGYEQYF. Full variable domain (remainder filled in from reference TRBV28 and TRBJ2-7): DVKVTQSSRYLVKRTGEKVFLECVQDMDHENMFWYRQDPGLGLRLIYFSYDVKMKEKGDIPEGYSVSREKKERFSLILESASTNQTSMYLCASRGAGRGYEQYFGPGTRLTVT.

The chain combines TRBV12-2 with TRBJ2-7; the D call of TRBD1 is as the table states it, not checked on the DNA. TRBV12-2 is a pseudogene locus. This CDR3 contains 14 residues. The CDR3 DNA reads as TGTGCAAGTCGCTTAGTCTGGACAGTAGGTGAGCAGTACTTC. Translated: CASRLVWTVGEQYF.

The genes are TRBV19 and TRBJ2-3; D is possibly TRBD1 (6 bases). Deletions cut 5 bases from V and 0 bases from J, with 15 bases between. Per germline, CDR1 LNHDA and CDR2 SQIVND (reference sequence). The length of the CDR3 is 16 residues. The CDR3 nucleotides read TGTGCCAGTAGTGGCCCGGGGACAAGTAGCACAGATACGCAGTATTTT. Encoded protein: CASSGPGTSSTDTQYF.

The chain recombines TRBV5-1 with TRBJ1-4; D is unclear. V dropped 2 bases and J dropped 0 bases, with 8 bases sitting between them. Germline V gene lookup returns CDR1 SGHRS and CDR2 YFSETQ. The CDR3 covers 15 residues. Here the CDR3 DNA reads TGCGCCAGCAGCTTTGGGCAGTCAACTAATGAAAAACTGTTTTTT. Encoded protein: CASSFGQSTNEKLFF.

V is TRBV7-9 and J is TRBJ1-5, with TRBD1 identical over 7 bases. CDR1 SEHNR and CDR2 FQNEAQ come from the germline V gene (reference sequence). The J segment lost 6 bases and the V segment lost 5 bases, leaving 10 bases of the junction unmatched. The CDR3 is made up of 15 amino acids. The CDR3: CASSPGTVEGQPQHF. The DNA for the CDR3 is TGTGCCAGCAGCCCGGGGACAGTCGAGGGTCAGCCCCAGCATTTT. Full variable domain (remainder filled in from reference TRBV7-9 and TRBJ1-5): DTGVSQNPRHKITKRGQNVTFRCDPISEHNRLYWYRQTLGQGPEFLTYFQNEAQLEKSRLLSDRFSAERPKGSFSTLEIQRTEQGDSAMYLCASSPGTVEGQPQHFGDGTRLSIL.

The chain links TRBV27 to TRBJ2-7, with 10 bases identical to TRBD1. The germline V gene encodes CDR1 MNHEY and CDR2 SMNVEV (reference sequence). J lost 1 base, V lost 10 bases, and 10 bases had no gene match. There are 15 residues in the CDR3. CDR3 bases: TGTGCCACCGCGAGGAAGGGACAGGGGTCCTACGAGCAGTACTTC. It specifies CATARKGQGSYEQYF.

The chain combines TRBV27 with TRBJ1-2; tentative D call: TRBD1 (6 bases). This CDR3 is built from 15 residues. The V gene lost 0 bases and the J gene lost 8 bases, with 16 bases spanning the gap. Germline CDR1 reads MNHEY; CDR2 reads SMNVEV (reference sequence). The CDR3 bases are TGTGCCAGCAGTTTATCCCCTACGGGGGCGAGGGGCTACACCTTC. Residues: CASSLSPTGARGYTF.

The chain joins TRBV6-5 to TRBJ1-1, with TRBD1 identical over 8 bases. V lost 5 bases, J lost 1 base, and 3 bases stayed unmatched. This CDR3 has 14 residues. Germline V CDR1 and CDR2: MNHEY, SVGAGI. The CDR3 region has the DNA TGTGCCAGCAGTAGAACAGGGGGGAACACTGAAGCTTTCTTT. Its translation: CASSRTGGNTEAFF.

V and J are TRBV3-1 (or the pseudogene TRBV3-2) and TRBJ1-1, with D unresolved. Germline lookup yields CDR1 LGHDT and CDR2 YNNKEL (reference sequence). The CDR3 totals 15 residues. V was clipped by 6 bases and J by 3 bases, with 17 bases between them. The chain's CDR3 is CASSVFEERDTEAFF. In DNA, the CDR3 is TGTGCCAGCAGTGTCTTCGAAGAGAGGGACACTGAAGCTTTCTTT.

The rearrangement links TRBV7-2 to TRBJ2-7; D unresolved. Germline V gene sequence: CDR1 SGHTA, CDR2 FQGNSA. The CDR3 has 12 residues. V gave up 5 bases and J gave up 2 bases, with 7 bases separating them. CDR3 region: CASSQRTYEQYF. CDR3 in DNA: TGTGCCAGCAGCCAGAGAACCTACGAGCAGTACTTC.

The chain's CDR3 is CASIRDRGYHEQFF. As DNA, the CDR3 is TGTGCCAGCATACGGGACAGGGGGTACCATGAGCAGTTCTTC. The chain joins TRBV2 to TRBJ2-1; TRBD1 aligns across 11 bases. CDR3 length: 14 residues. Germline trimming cut 7 bases from V and 8 bases from J; bases unmatched to any gene: 7. Per the germline V gene, CDR1 is SNHLY and CDR2 is FYNNEI.